The 12 T cell receptor beta chains presented below share a single source sample, sequenced in a study of blood T cell repertoires in COVID-19. Generated by immunoSEQ multiplex PCR, the TCRdb table keeps only in-frame clones and is missing some. This sample carries 150,000 to 200,000 clones, 74% of them seen once, and the ten largest clones take around 3%. Input material: peripheral blood. These receptor sequences come from a woman of 80 years or more with acute or convalescent COVID-19.

On this clone itself: The junction departs from the called germline gene at one end, perhaps through a read error. The CDR3 sequence is CASRLYEGAREKLFF. The CDR3 DNA is TGTGCCAGCAGGTTATACGAGGGGGCACGAGAAAAACTGTTTTTT. The V call is TRBV27, the J call TRBJ1-4, with 7 positions matching TRBD1. The germline V gene has CDR1 MNHEY and CDR2 SMNVEV (reference sequence). The CDR3 length is 15 residues.

The chain combines TRBV9 with TRBJ2-1; 14 bases match TRBD2. The germline V gene encodes CDR1 SGDLS and CDR2 YYNGEE. V shed 4 bases, J shed 7 bases, and the junction held 7 bases outside the gene matches. This CDR3 has 16 residues. The CDR3 is CASSPRTSGRINEQFF. CDR3 in DNA: TGTGCCAGCAGCCCCCGGACTAGCGGGAGGATTAATGAGCAGTTCTTC.

This clone was counted between two and nine times. CDR3 DNA sequence: TGCGCCAGCAGTGAGTCGAAGGGGATGGGGTTACGGAACACTGAAGCTTTCTTT. Translated: CASSESKGMGLRNTEAFF. The chain carries TRBV10-1 and TRBJ1-1, with TRBD1 as a possible D gene (5 bases). Deletions cut 0 bases from V and 1 base from J, with 18 bases between. Per germline, CDR1 WNHNN and CDR2 SYGVQD (reference sequence). The CDR3 loop spans 18 amino acids.

Here the CDR3 DNA reads TGTGCCTGGAGTGTAAGCGGGGGTTGGAATGAGCAGTTCTTC. It encodes CAWSVSGGWNEQFF. The chain links TRBV30 to TRBJ2-1, with 8 bases aligning to TRBD2. CDR1 GTSNPN and CDR2 SVGIG come from the germline V gene (reference sequence). V dropped 0 bases and J dropped 7; count of bases not matched to a gene: 5. The CDR3 spans 14 residues.

The chain uses TRBV6-5 and TRBJ2-6; the D is unclear. The CDR3 is 14 residues long. Trimming took off 6 bases at V and 0 bases at J, with 6 bases between the two ends. Per germline, CDR1 MNHEY and CDR2 SVGAGI. CDR3 nucleotides: TGTGCCAGCAGGCTCGGCTCTGGGGCCAACGTCCTGACTTTC. Protein product: CASRLGSGANVLTF.

The rearrangement uses TRBV30 and TRBJ1-5, with unresolved D. Per the germline V gene, CDR1 is GTSNPN and CDR2 is SVGIG (reference sequence). Trimming left V 0 bases short and J 5 bases short, with 8 bases between. The CDR3 totals 13 residues. The CDR3 bases are TGTGCCTGGAGTGTTGGCCTCTATCAGCCCCAGCATTTT. It is translated as CAWSVGLYQPQHF. The full variable domain, its missing parts supplied by reference TRBV30 and TRBJ1-5, is SQTIHQWPATLVQPVGSPLSLECTVEGTSNPNLYWYRQAAGRGLQLLFYSVGIGQISSEVPQNLSASRPQDRQFILSSKKLLLSDSGFYLCAWSVGLYQPQHFGDGTRLSIL.

The genes are TRBV27 and TRBJ1-1; 10 positions match TRBD1. This CDR3 spans 13 amino acids. Trimming took 4 bases from V and 6 from J; bases not matched to a gene: 2. CDR1 is MNHEY, CDR2 SMNVEV, per germline (reference sequence). CDR3 amino acids: CASSSDRGPEAFF. The CDR3 coding sequence is TGTGCCAGCAGTTCTGACAGGGGGCCTGAAGCTTTCTTT.

In this sample, this clone turned up a few times. This chain uses TRBV7-9 with TRBJ2-3, with 10 bases matching TRBD1. Per the germline V gene, CDR1 is SEHNR and CDR2 is FQNEAQ (reference sequence). The CDR3 extends over 15 amino acids. The ends lost 5 bases at V and 5 bases at J; junction bases unmatched: 7. CDR3 residues: CASSPGTGAGDTQYF. CDR3 in DNA: TGTGCCAGCAGCCCGGGGACAGGGGCCGGAGATACGCAGTATTTT.

The chain combines TRBV4-2 with TRBJ2-1; D is unclear. Looked up from germline, CDR1 is LGHNA and CDR2 is YNFKEQ. CDR3 size: 14 residues. V gave up 0 bases and J gave up 10 bases, with 13 bases separating them. The CDR3 DNA reads as TGTGCCAGCAGCCAAGAAAACCTTGAGAAGGAGCAGTTCTTC. Residues: CASSQENLEKEQFF.

As concerns this clone: Mismatch with germline at one junction end may stem from a read error. This chain connects TRBV7-8 to TRBJ2-1; D is perhaps TRBD2 (5 bases). Germline CDR1 reads SGHVS; CDR2 reads FQNEAQ. The CDR3 loop spans 13 amino acids. CDR3 residues: CASNLAFRNEQFF. Here the CDR3 DNA reads TGTGCCAGCAACTTAGCGTTCCGGAATGAGCAGTTCTTC.

The genes are TRBV28 and TRBJ2-7, with no clear D. The V end lost 4 bases, the J end lost 3 bases, and 7 bases lay between the germline ends. The CDR3 consists of 12 residues. Germline-derived CDR1 and CDR2 are MDHEN and SYDVKM. The CDR3 reads CASSSQIYEQYF. The CDR3 DNA reads as TGTGCCAGCAGTTCACAAATCTACGAGCAGTACTTC.

The chain carries TRBV5-5 and TRBJ2-3; perhaps TRBD2 as D (6 bases). This CDR3 has 15 amino acids. V was pared by 6 bases and J by 2 bases, with 16 bases between. The V gene's germline CDR1 is SGHKS and CDR2 YYEKEE (reference sequence). The CDR3 coding sequence is TGTGCCAGCATCCCCGGTGGAGGGCTCACAGATACGCAGTATTTT. Translating it yields CASIPGGGLTDTQYF.